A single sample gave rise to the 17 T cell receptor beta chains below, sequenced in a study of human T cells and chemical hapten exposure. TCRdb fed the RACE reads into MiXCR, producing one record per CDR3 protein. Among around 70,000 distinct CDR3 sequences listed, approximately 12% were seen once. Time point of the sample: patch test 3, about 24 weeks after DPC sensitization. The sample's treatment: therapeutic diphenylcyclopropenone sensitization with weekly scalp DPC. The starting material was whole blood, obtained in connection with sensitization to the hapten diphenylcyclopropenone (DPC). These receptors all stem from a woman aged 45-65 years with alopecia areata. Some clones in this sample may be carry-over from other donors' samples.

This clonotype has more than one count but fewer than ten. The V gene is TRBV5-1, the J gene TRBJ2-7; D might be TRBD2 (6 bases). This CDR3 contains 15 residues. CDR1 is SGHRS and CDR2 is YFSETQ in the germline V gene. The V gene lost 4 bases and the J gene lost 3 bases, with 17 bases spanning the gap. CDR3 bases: TGCGCCAGCAGCCGTACTGCTGGGGGGTTCTACGAGCAGTACTTC. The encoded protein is CASSRTAGGFYEQYF.

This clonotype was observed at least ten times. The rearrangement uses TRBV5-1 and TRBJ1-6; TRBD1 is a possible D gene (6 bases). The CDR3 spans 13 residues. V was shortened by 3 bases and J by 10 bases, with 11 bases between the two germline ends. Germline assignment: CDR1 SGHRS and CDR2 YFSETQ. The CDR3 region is CASSSQGSSPLHF. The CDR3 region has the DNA TGCGCCAGCAGCTCACAGGGTAGCTCACCCCTCCACTTT. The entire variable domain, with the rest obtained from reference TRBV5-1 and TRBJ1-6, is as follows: KAGVTQTPRYLIKTRGQQVTLSCSPISGHRSVSWYQQTPGQGLQFLFEYFSETQRNKGNFPGRFSGRQFSNSRSEMNVSTLELGDSALYLCASSSQGSSPLHFGNGTRLTVT.

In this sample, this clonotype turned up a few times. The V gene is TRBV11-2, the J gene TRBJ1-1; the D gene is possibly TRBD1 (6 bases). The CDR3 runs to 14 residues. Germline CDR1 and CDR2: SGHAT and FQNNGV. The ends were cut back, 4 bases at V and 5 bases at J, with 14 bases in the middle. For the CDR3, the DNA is TGTGCCAGCAGCTCCATACAGGGCAGGACTGAAGCTTTCTTT. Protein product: CASSSIQGRTEAFF.

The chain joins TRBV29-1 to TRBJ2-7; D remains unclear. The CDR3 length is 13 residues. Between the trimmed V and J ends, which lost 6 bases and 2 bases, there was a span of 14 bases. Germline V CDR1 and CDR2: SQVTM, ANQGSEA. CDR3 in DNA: TGCAGCGTCCGCAACCTGGACGCCTACGAGCAGTACTTC. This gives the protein CSVRNLDAYEQYF.

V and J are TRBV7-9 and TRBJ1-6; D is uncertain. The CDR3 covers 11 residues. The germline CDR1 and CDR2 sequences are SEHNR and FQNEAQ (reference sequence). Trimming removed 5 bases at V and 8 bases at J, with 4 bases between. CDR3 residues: CASSVDSPLHF. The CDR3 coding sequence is TGTGCCAGCAGCGTAGATTCACCCCTCCACTTT.

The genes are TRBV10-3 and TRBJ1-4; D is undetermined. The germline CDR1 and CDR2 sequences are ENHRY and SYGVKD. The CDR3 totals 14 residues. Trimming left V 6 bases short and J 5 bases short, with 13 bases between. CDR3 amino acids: CAISLDKYNEKLFF. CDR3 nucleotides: TGTGCCATCAGCCTCGACAAATACAATGAAAAACTGTTTTTT.

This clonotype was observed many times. The CDR3 coding sequence is TGCGCCAGCAGCCAAGATAGGGACAGGGGTAATGAAAAACTGTTTTTT. This encodes CASSQDRDRGNEKLFF. The chain has TRBV4-3 and TRBJ1-4; 10 nucleotides line up with TRBD1. The CDR3 is made up of 16 amino acids. The trim removed 0 bases at V and 4 bases at J, leaving 2 bases unmatched. Germline V gene lookup returns CDR1 LGHNA and CDR2 YSLEER.

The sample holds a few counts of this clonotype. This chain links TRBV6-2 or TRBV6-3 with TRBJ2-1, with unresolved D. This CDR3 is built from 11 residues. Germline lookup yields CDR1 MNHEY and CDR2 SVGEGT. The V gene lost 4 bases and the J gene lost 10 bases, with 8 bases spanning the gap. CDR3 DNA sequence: TGTGCCAGCAGTTCCGTCCGGGAGCAGTTCTTC. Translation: CASSSVREQFF.

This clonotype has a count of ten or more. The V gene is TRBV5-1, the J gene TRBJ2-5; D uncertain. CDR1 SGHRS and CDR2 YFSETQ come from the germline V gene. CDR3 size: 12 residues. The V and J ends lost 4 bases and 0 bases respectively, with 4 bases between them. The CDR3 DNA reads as TGCGCCAGCAGCCCGGACCAAGAGACCCAGTACTTC. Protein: CASSPDQETQYF.

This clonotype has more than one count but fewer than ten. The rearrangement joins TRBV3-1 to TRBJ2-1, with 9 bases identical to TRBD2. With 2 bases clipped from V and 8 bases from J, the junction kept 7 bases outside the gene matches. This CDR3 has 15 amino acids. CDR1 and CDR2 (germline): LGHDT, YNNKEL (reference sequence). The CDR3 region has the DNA TGTGCCAGCAGCCAATTCGCTAGCGGGACGGATGAGCAGTTCTTC. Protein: CASSQFASGTDEQFF.

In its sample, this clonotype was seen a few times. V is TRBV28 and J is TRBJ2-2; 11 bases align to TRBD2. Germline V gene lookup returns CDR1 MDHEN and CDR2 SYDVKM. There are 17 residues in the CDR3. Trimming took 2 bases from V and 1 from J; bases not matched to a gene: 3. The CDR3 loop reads CASSLPGLAVNTGELFF. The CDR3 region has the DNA TGTGCCAGCAGTTTACCGGGACTAGCGGTGAACACCGGGGAGCTGTTTTTT.

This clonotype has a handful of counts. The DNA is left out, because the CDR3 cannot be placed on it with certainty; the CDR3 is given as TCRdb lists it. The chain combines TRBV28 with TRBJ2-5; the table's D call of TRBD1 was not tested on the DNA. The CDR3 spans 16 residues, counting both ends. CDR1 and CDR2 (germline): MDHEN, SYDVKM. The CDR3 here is CASSFGAGRLQETQYF.

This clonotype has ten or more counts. The CDR3 region is CASSHLPSGGKDYGYTF. The CDR3 nucleotides read TGTGCCAGCAGCCATCTTCCCAGTGGGGGGAAGGACTATGGCTACACCTTC. The chain combines TRBV21-1 with TRBJ1-2; the D segment call TRBD1 is taken from the table without a DNA check. TRBV21-1 is noted as a pseudogene. The CDR3 totals 17 residues.

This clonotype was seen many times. This CDR3 reads CASSPQGGSPLHF. CDR3 coding DNA: TGTGCCAGCTCCCCGCAGGGCGGTTCACCCCTCCACTTT. The chain uses TRBV11-2 and TRBJ1-6, with TRBD1 as a possible D gene (5 bases). This CDR3 spans 13 amino acids. Deletions cut 8 bases from V and 9 bases from J, with 14 bases between. Germline CDR1 reads SGHAT; CDR2 reads FQNNGV.

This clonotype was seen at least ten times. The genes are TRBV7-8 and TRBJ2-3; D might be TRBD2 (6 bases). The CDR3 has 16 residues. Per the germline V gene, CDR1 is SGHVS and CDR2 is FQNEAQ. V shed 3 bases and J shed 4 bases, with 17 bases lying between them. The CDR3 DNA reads TGTGCCAGCAGCTTCTTAGCGGTTCCCGGACCAGATACGCAGTATTTT. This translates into CASSFLAVPGPDTQYF.

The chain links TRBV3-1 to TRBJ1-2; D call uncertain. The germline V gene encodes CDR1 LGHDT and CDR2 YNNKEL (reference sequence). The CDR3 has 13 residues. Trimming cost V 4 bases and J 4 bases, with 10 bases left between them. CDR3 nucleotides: TGTGCCAGCAGCCCCTCGGGCCGCTATGGCTACACCTTC. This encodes CASSPSGRYGYTF. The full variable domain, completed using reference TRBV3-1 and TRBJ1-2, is DTAVSQTPKYLVTQMGNDKSIKCEQNLGHDTMYWYKQDSKKFLKIMFSYNNKELIINETVPNRFSPKSPDKAHLNLHINSLELGDSAVYFCASSPSGRYGYTFGSGTRLTVV.

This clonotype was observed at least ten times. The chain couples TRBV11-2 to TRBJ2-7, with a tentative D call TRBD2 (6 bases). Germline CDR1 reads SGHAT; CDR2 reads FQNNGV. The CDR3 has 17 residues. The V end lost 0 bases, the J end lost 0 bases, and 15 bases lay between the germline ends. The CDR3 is CASSLETWTGDSYEQYF. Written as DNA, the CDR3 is TGTGCCAGCAGCTTAGAGACCTGGACGGGAGACTCCTACGAGCAGTACTTC.